The clone carrying this T cell receptor beta chain was observed at least ten times. Its antigen is currently unknown. Reverse transcription used around 500 ng RNA and constant-region primers for alpha and beta. Each of the alpha and beta chains got its own library through chain-specific third strand synthesis with indices. A 5' RACE adapter with a random hexamer and the SP2 primer site was joined to cDNA. MiXCR, run by TCRdb on the 5' RACE reads, gives a single entry per CDR3 protein. The sample shows approximately 14,000 distinct CDR3 sequences, roughly 9.6% of them seen only once. This sample stems from a study of HIV-infected patients and healthy controls. Study-wide findings and caveats: CMV-associated CDR3s mostly grew nonsignificantly during therapy, while HIV-associated CDR3s declined significantly. Significant mean usage differences between HIV-infected patients and controls involved eight alpha and eight beta V genes. Healthy controls carried many MAIT alpha-chain CDR3s, while HIV+ repertoires had few.

Whole blood was used without fractionation, so all unsorted peripheral T cells were included. After removal of 4 bases from V and 0 bases from J, the junction contained 13 bases not matched to a gene. CDR3 length equals 19 residues. Germline V gives CDR1 LGHNA, CDR2 YNFKEQ. The rearrangement links TRBV4-2 to TRBJ2-3, with TRBD2 matching 10 bases. Input material: blood. This clonotype was obtained from an adult in good health. The CDR3 nucleotides are TGTGCCAGCAGCCCCAAGAACGGGACTAGCGCATCTAGCACAGATACGCAGTATTTT. Residues: CASSPKNGTSASSTDTQYF.